The 27 T cell receptor beta chains listed next were all sequenced from one sample in a study of prognosis after radiotherapy for stage I lung cancer. From genomic DNA, two-round multiplex PCR was used to amplify TCR beta CDR3. The first PCR round targeted every TRBV and TRBJ gene with specific primers. TCRdb reprocessed the multiplex PCR reads via MiXCR and lists one record per CDR3 protein. The table has roughly 13,000 distinct CDR3 sequences, roughly 38% seen once. Specimen: PBMCs, collected before or after stereotactic body radiation therapy (not recorded which). The receptors come from a donor aged 50 or older with non-small cell lung cancer.

This clonotype was recorded once. This likely came from a read error, as a far larger clone is one base away. The CDR3 loop is CASSELAGAKNEQFF. Written as DNA, the CDR3 is TGTGCCAGCAGTGAATTGGCGGGAGCTAAGAATGAGCAGTTCTTC. This chain joins TRBV2 and TRBJ2-1; 7 nucleotides agree with TRBD2. The trim removed 2 bases at V and 7 bases at J, leaving 8 bases unmatched. The CDR3 contains 15 residues. Germline CDR1 SNHLY, CDR2 FYNNEI.

This clonotype was detected many times. The genes are TRBV3-1 and TRBJ2-5; D is uncertain. V was cut by 2 bases and J by 5 bases, with 6 bases left in between. Germline CDR1 and CDR2: LGHDT and YNNKEL (reference sequence). There are 12 residues in the CDR3. CDR3 sequence reads: CASSQLSETQYF. The DNA of the CDR3 is TGTGCCAGCAGCCAACTGTCGGAGACCCAGTACTTC.

This clonotype was found many times. V gene TRBV4-2 combines with J gene TRBJ2-7; D is ambiguous. Trimming shortened V by 1 base and J by 2 bases, and 12 bases separated the two germline ends. Germline CDR1 is LGHNA and CDR2 is YNFKEQ. This CDR3 is built from 15 residues. As DNA, the CDR3 is TGTGCCAGCAGCCAAGGGAGTAGTTTCCCCTACGAGCAGTACTTC. Encoded protein: CASSQGSSFPYEQYF.

This clonotype was detected many times. A clone one base away is much larger, so this may be a read error. The J gene is TRBJ2-7, the V gene TRBV7-8, with 8 bases matching TRBD1. Germline V gene lookup returns CDR1 SGHVS and CDR2 FQNEAQ. The CDR3 is 13 residues long. CDR3 sequence: CASSEDRVHEQHF. The CDR3 region has the DNA TGTGCCAGCAGCGAGGACAGGGTCCACGAGCAGCACTTC.

This clonotype is medium-sized. The chain employs TRBV6-1 and TRBJ2-1; TRBD2 agrees at 15 bases. CDR1 is MNHNS, CDR2 SASEGT, per germline. The CDR3 covers 17 residues. With V trimmed by 5 bases and J by 4 bases, 6 bases remained unmatched. CDR3 loop: CASSPGLAGGGYNEQFF. In nucleotides, the CDR3 is TGTGCCAGCAGTCCGGGACTAGCGGGGGGTGGATACAATGAGCAGTTCTTC.

By frequency in the sample, this clonotype is medium-sized. The J gene is TRBJ2-1, the V gene TRBV5-1; D is undetermined. V lost 3 bases and J 8 bases, leaving 15 bases between the germline ends. CDR1 is SGHRS and CDR2 is YFSETQ in the germline V gene. This CDR3 region has 14 residues. CDR3 sequence: CASSSQRPIDEQFF. CDR3 nucleotides: TGCGCCAGCAGCTCTCAGCGCCCGATTGATGAGCAGTTCTTC.

This clonotype is judged medium-sized (0.01 to 0.1%). The chain combines TRBV6-1 with TRBJ2-2; D gene ambiguous. CDR3 length: 13 residues. Deletions cut 2 bases from V and 4 bases from J, with 5 bases between. Germline V lookup: CDR1 MNHNS, CDR2 SASEGT. The CDR3 reads CASSEYFTGELFF. CDR3 in DNA: TGTGCCAGCAGTGAATATTTCACCGGGGAGCTGTTTTTT.

This clonotype was seen ten or more times. The V gene is TRBV5-1, the J gene TRBJ1-1, with D unresolved. The germline CDR1 and CDR2 sequences are SGHRS and YFSETQ. The CDR3 runs 14 residues. V was clipped by 0 bases and J by 5 bases, with 11 bases between them. The CDR3 region is CASSLELGWTEAFF. The CDR3 DNA reads as TGCGCCAGCAGCTTGGAGTTGGGGTGGACTGAAGCTTTCTTT.

At least ten counts were recorded for this clonotype. The gene calls are TRBV2 and TRBJ1-4, with TRBD1 identical over 7 bases. J was trimmed by 0 bases and V by 5 bases; bases with no gene match: 9. This CDR3 region has 17 residues. CDR1 and CDR2 (germline): SNHLY, FYNNEI. This chain's CDR3 is CASSSYGDRSTNEKLFF. CDR3 DNA: TGTGCCAGCAGTTCCTACGGGGACAGATCAACTAATGAAAAACTGTTTTTT.

This clonotype was recorded many times. The chain links TRBV5-1 to TRBJ2-3; D is possibly TRBD2 (6 bases). Germline V lookup: CDR1 SGHRS, CDR2 YFSETQ. This CDR3 is 21 amino acids long. The V end was cut by 3 bases, the J end by 0 bases, with 29 bases between. The CDR3 nucleotides are TGCGCCAGCAGCTCAAAAAAACTACCGGGGGAGACAAAACCAAGCACAGATACGCAGTATTTT. This gives the protein CASSSKKLPGETKPSTDTQYF.

This clonotype was seen many times. J is TRBJ2-5 and V is TRBV29-1, with D possibly matching TRBD1 (6 bases). The CDR3 covers 10 residues. Germline V CDR1 and CDR2: SQVTM, ANQGSEA. Trimming pared 5 bases from V and 7 bases from J, leaving 8 bases between. CDR3 sequence (DNA): TGCAGCGTTTTGACAGGGACCCAGTACTTC. The encoded protein is CSVLTGTQYF. Full variable domain (missing parts from reference TRBV29-1 and TRBJ2-5): SAVISQKPSRDICQRGTSLTIQCQVDSQVTMMFWYRQQPGQSLTLIATANQGSEATYESGFVIDKFPISRPNLTFSTLTVSNMSPEDSSIYLCSVLTGTQYFGPGTRLLVL.

This clonotype was found many times. The rearrangement joins TRBV9 to TRBJ2-7; TRBD1 might be the D (6 bases). The CDR3 is 14 amino acids. From germline, CDR1 is SGDLS and CDR2 YYNGEE. Trimming removed 4 bases from V and 0 bases from J, with 11 bases in between. The CDR3 nucleotides are TGTGCCAGCAGCCCACAGACAGGCTCCTACGAGCAGTACTTC. It is translated as CASSPQTGSYEQYF.

This chain uses TRBV7-2 with TRBJ1-3; D ambiguous. The germline V and J ends were trimmed by 3 bases and 2 bases, with 8 bases remaining between them. Germline loops: CDR1 SGHTA, CDR2 FQGNSA. This CDR3 contains 14 residues. This chain's CDR3 is CASSFLTAGNTIYF. The CDR3 region has the DNA TGTGCCAGCAGCTTTTTGACGGCTGGAAACACCATATATTTT.

This clonotype appeared many times. This sequence joins TRBV6-5 and TRBJ1-2; D perhaps matches TRBD1 (5 bases). V was pared by 4 bases and J by 3 bases, with 12 bases between. The germline gives CDR1 MNHEY, CDR2 SVGAGI. CDR3 length equals 14 residues. The CDR3 protein is CASSWGLSDYGYTF. The CDR3 DNA sequence: TGTGCCAGCAGTTGGGGCCTCTCTGACTATGGCTACACCTTC.

Concerning this clonotype: One base separates it from a far larger clone, so it is likely a read error. The CDR3 region is CASSDAVGGTAYSTDTQYF. In DNA form, the CDR3 reads TGTGCCAGCAGTGATGCCGTGGGGGGAACAGCTTATAGCACAGATACGCAGTATTTT. The J gene is TRBJ2-3, the V gene TRBV6-4; tentatively, D is TRBD2 (6 bases). Germline assignment: CDR1 MRHNA and CDR2 SNTAGT. The CDR3 runs to 19 residues. The V end lost 3 bases, the J end lost 0 bases, and 22 bases lay between the germline ends.

This clonotype was counted ten times or more. V gene TRBV2 combines with J gene TRBJ1-3, with D perhaps TRBD1 (6 bases). This CDR3 region has 13 residues. The ends were cut back, 9 bases at V and 9 bases at J, with 18 bases in the middle. CDR1 is SNHLY and CDR2 is FYNNEI in the germline V gene. The CDR3 coding sequence is TGTGCCAGTACACAGGGCGAGGAAGGCACCATATATTTT. The encoded protein is CASTQGEEGTIYF.

In regard to this clonotype: A read error is possible here, since a much larger clone lies one base away. CDR3 region: CATSRDDWLGSSYDQYF. CDR3 DNA sequence: TGTGCCACCAGCAGAGATGATTGGTTGGGCAGCTCCTACGATCAGTACTTC. This chain connects TRBV15 to TRBJ2-7; D remains ambiguous. This CDR3 has 17 amino acids. Looked up from germline, CDR1 is LNHNV and CDR2 is YYDKDF (reference sequence).

This clonotype has ten or more counts. The chain is built from TRBV4-1 and TRBJ2-7; TRBD1 is a possible D gene (6 bases). The CDR3 loop spans 16 amino acids. CDR1 and CDR2 (germline): MGHRA, YSYEKL. Trimming shortened V by 4 bases and J by 3 bases, and 19 bases separated the two germline ends. The chain's CDR3 is CASSPRWEGTNYEQYF. In DNA, the CDR3 is TGCGCCAGCAGCCCAAGATGGGAAGGGACAAACTACGAGCAGTACTTC.

This clonotype occurred once. A read error is likely here: a far larger clone is one base away. CDR3 sequence (DNA): TGTGCCAGCAGTGGGGACCCAAGGACAGATACGCAGTATTTT. The encoded protein is CASSGDPRTDTQYF. This chain uses TRBV6-5 with TRBJ2-3; D is tentatively TRBD1 or TRBD2 (5 bases each). The CDR3 extends over 14 amino acids. Germline V lookup: CDR1 MNHEY, CDR2 SVGAGI. Trimming removed 5 bases at V and 3 bases at J, with 12 bases between.

By its share, this clonotype is medium-sized (0.01 to 0.1%). The V gene is TRBV28, the J gene TRBJ2-1; TRBD1 matches at 7 bases. Germline-derived CDR1 and CDR2 are MDHEN and SYDVKM. This CDR3 comprises 16 residues. The V and J ends lost 6 bases and 0 bases, in that order; junction bases with no gene match: 8. CDR3: CASRTHRGSSYNEQFF. CDR3 DNA sequence: TGTGCCAGCAGGACTCACAGGGGCAGCTCCTACAATGAGCAGTTCTTC. Filled out from reference TRBV28 and TRBJ2-1, the complete variable domain reads DVKVTQSSRYLVKRTGEKVFLECVQDMDHENMFWYRQDPGLGLRLIYFSYDVKMKEKGDIPEGYSVSREKKERFSLILESASTNQTSMYLCASRTHRGSSYNEQFFGPGTRLTVL.

The CDR3 is CASPLPSGRRTQYF. The DNA for the CDR3 is TGTGCCAGCCCCCTCCCTAGCGGGAGGCGGACCCAGTACTTC. V is TRBV27 and J is TRBJ2-5; 11 bases are a match to TRBD2. In germline, CDR1 is MNHEY, CDR2 SMNVEV (reference sequence). V was pared by 8 bases and J by 7 bases, with 9 bases of the junction left unmatched. The CDR3 covers 14 residues.

This clonotype was recorded at least ten times. The J gene is TRBJ2-1, the V gene TRBV3-1; 7 bases line up with TRBD1. CDR1 is LGHDT, CDR2 YNNKEL, per germline (reference sequence). This CDR3 comprises 17 residues. With V trimmed by 4 bases and J by 8 bases, 17 bases remained unmatched. CDR3 in DNA: TGTGCCAGCAGCCCCCCTGGGGAGTCGCCCCAGGGGGATGAGCAGTTCTTC. Translation: CASSPPGESPQGDEQFF.

This clonotype appeared a few times. Since a much larger clone is just one base distant, this may be a read error. V gene TRBV20-1 combines with J gene TRBJ2-7; D gene ambiguous. The length of the CDR3 is 12 residues. Germline CDR1 reads DFQATT; CDR2 reads SNEGSKA (reference sequence). The CDR3 loop reads CSARMSASERYF. DNA of the CDR3: TGCAGCGCTAGGATGTCTGCCTCGGAGCGGTACTTC.

Comment on this clonotype: A far larger clone lies a single base away; this is likely a read error. This sequence joins TRBV6-8 and TRBJ1-1, with TRBD1 matching 8 bases. Germline V gives CDR1 MNHGY, CDR2 SAAAGT. The CDR3 totals 15 residues. V lost 7 bases to trimming and J lost 3 bases; unmatched junction nucleotides: 10. The DNA for the CDR3 is TGTGCCAGCATTCCCGACAGGGGTGGGGACACTGAAGCTTTCTTT. The encoded protein is CASIPDRGGDTEAFF.

Relative to its sample, this clonotype is medium-sized (0.01 to 0.1%). The chain recombines TRBV20-1 with TRBJ1-2; D not certain. Germline V gene lookup returns CDR1 DFQATT and CDR2 SNEGSKA (reference sequence). Trimming stripped 2 bases from V and 1 base from J, with 11 bases between. The CDR3 runs to 14 residues. The CDR3 DNA sequence: TGCAGTGCTAGAAACGAGGCGGATAACTATGGCTACACCTTC. Its translation: CSARNEADNYGYTF.

This clonotype was counted many times. This chain links TRBV6-1 with TRBJ2-7; TRBD2 matches at 10 bases. V lost 4 bases to trimming and J lost 0 bases; unmatched junction nucleotides: 6. CDR1 is MNHNS and CDR2 is SASEGT in the germline V gene. CDR3 length: 16 residues. The CDR3 sequence: CASSVFIAGGSYEQYF. CDR3 bases: TGTGCCAGCAGTGTTTTCATAGCGGGAGGCTCCTACGAGCAGTACTTC.

This clonotype was counted at least ten times. The rearrangement joins TRBV28 to TRBJ2-5; 13 nucleotides line up with TRBD2. CDR1 is MDHEN, CDR2 SYDVKM, per germline. Trimming removed 3 bases from V and 5 bases from J; junction bases left unmatched: 6. The CDR3 is 16 amino acids. The CDR3 region has the DNA TGTGCCAGCAGTTTCCCTGAGACTAGCGGGAGGGAGACCCAGTACTTC. Residues: CASSFPETSGRETQYF.